This record concerns one TCR delta chain sequence. Given a far larger clone just one base away, this is likely a sequencing read error. In the same sample, other DNA sequences code for this CDR3. TCRdb re-processed the reads via CATT. The sample lists just over 1,000 delta-chain clones, 1.3% occurring once. These data originate in a study of gamma-delta chains in newborns, infants, children. Study in general: Innate gammadelta T cells reportedly expand polyclonally right after birth, driven by microbial exposure, per the title.

The receptor comes from a child in good health. Material: blood.

The CDR3 loop reads CACGGLYWGSPRGELIF. The CDR3 DNA reads TGTGCCTGTGGCGGACTATACTGGGGAAGCCCCCGGGGGGAACTCATCTTT. The chain recombines TRDV2 with TRDJ1; 7 bases are a match to TRDD3. Germline CDR1 is GEAIGNYY and CDR2 is EKD. V lost 5 bases, J lost 9 bases, and 23 bases stayed unmatched. The CDR3 consists of 17 residues.